A selection of T cell receptor beta chains follows, all from one sample in a study of T cell responses to AZD1222 COVID-19 vaccine. Method: immunoSEQ multiplex PCR; TCRdb's copy keeps in-frame clones and lacks some. The sample lists about 86,000 clones; about 92% were seen once. The sequencing used peripheral blood, collected on day 0 of AZD1222 vaccination. Receptors originate from an adult in good health. CDR3s include the opening cysteine and the closing phenylalanine or tryptophan. D genes are given only for firm matches. Some rows mark clone size as missing; the rest say once, few, many or name a class of expanded clone.

TRBV6-6	TRBJ1-4	15	few	.	TGTGCCAGCAGTTATACCGGGACGGATAATGAAAAACTGTTTTTT	CASSYTGTDNEKLFF
TRBV3-1/TRBV3-2	TRBJ1-2	13	.	.	TGTGCCAGCAGGTCAGGGACCAGGAGTGGCTACACCTTC	CASRSGTRSGYTF
TRBV30	TRBJ1-5	12	.	.	TGTGCCTGGAGTGCGGGCCTTGGGCCCCAGCATTTT	CAWSAGLGPQHF
TRBV19	TRBJ2-7	16	few	.	TGTGCCAGTAGTATAGTTTATGGGAAAACCAGTTACGAGCAGTACTTC	CASSIVYGKTSYEQYF
TRBV7-5	TRBJ1-1	18	.	.	TGTGCCAGAAGCTCAAGGACTTCAGGGGGCCCCCTCCGAACTGAAGCTTTCTTT	CARSSRTSGGPLRTEAFF
TRBV6-5	TRBJ1-1	15	few	TRBD1	TGTGCCAGCAGTCCATTCGGACAGGGGGTTGCTGAAGCTTTCTTT	CASSPFGQGVAEAFF
TRBV3-1/TRBV3-2	TRBJ2-2	14	once	.	TGTGCCAGCAGCCAGCATGGGACCGCCGGGGAGCTGTTTTTT	CASSQHGTAGELFF
TRBV6-6	TRBJ1-2	13	.	TRBD1	TGTGCCAGCAGTCCTACAGGGGGGTCTGGCTACACCTTC	CASSPTGGSGYTF
TRBV19	TRBJ1-2	13	.	.	TGTGCCAGTAGTATTACCCTTACGGCGGGCTACACCTTC	CASSITLTAGYTF
TRBV6-2/TRBV6-3	TRBJ1-3	15	.	.	TGTGCCAGCAGTCCCCCGGGAGGGACTGGAAACACCATATATTTT	CASSPPGGTGNTIYF
TRBV9	TRBJ2-1	16	once	TRBD2	TGTGCCAGCAGCCCACCGGCTAGCGGGAGGGCCGGTGAGCAGTTCTTC	CASSPPASGRAGEQFF
TRBV3-1/TRBV3-2	TRBJ2-5	12	.	.	TGTGCCAGCAGCCAATTGGGAGAGACCCAGTACTTC	CASSQLGETQYF
TRBV6-5	TRBJ1-1	15	.	.	TGTGCCAGCAGACTCCTCCTCAGGGCCAACACTGAAGCTTTCTTT	CASRLLLRANTEAFF
TRBV28	TRBJ1-6	12	.	.	TGTGCCAGCAGTCGCACTAATTCACCCCTCCACTTT	CASSRTNSPLHF
TRBV9	TRBJ2-5	15	.	.	TGTGCCAGCAGTGAGGGGGGACACCCTCGGGAGACCCAGTACTTC	CASSEGGHPRETQYF
TRBV30	TRBJ1-6	13	.	.	TGTGCCTGGAGTATCAGGGAGTATTCACCCCTCCACTTT	CAWSIREYSPLHF
TRBV7-2	TRBJ1-6	16	.	TRBD1	TGTGCCAGCAGCTTAGGGGAGGGGGCGGCAGGTTCACCCCTCCACTTT	CASSLGEGAAGSPLHF
TRBV11-2	TRBJ1-4	12	.	.	TGTGCCAGCAGCTTAGTTAGTGAAAAACTGTTTTTT	CASSLVSEKLFF
TRBV28	TRBJ1-5	14	.	.	TGTGCCAGCAGTTTATGGGGTATGGGTCAGCCCCAGCATTTT	CASSLWGMGQPQHF
TRBV4-2	TRBJ1-6	13	once	.	TGTGCCAGTATGGCGGGGGGCACTTCACCCCTCCACTTT	CASMAGGTSPLHF
TRBV6-4	TRBJ2-5	17	.	.	TGTGCCAGCCAAGAGGAGGGTTGCCTTCGGGGTATGGAGACCCAGTACTTC	CASQEEGCLRGMETQYF
TRBV10-1	TRBJ2-7	12	.	.	TGCGCCATCGCTAAACAGGGTGACGAGCAGTACTTC	CAIAKQGDEQYF
TRBV5-1	TRBJ2-2	13	once	.	TGCGCCACCCCCAAGGGAGTCACCGGGGAGCTGTTTTTT	CATPKGVTGELFF
TRBV21-1	TRBJ1-5	14	.	.	TGTGCCAGCGGAGGCCCTGGGCACAATCAGCCCCAGCATTTT	CASGGPGHNQPQHF
TRBV7-9	TRBJ2-1	13	.	.	TGTGCCAGCAGCCCCGGGACTTTAAATGAGCAGTTCTTC	CASSPGTLNEQFF
TRBV4-1	TRBJ2-4	19	.	TRBD2	TGCGCCAGCAGCCAAGATATGAGGGAGGGCGCGCTAGCCAAAAACATTCAGTACTTC	CASSQDMREGALAKNIQYF
TRBV7-8	TRBJ2-7	14	few	TRBD1	TGTGCCAGCAGCCCCAACAGGGGCTCCTACGAGCAGTACTTC	CASSPNRGSYEQYF
TRBV7-2	TRBJ2-1	18	.	TRBD2	TGTGCCAGCAGCGCCCCTTTTACTAGCGGACCGTCCTACAATGAGCAGTTCTTC	CASSAPFTSGPSYNEQFF
TRBV15	TRBJ2-2	14	once	.	TGTGCCACCAGCAGAGAGACAGCAACCGGGGAGCTGTTTTTT	CATSRETATGELFF
TRBV9	TRBJ2-2	16	.	TRBD2	TGTGCCAGCAGCGTGGGACTAGCGGGGGGCACCGGGGAGCTGTTTTTT	CASSVGLAGGTGELFF
TRBV6-6	TRBJ1-1	15	.	.	TGTGCCAGCAGTTGGACATCCGGGGGGGACACTGAAGCTTTCTTT	CASSWTSGGDTEAFF
TRBV6-5	TRBJ1-6	16	.	.	TGTGCCAGCAGCTACGGACGGAACCGCTATAATTCACCCCTCCACTTT	CASSYGRNRYNSPLHF
TRBV18	TRBJ1-2	13	.	.	TGTGCCAGCTCACCATCGGACACCTATGGCTACACCTTC	CASSPSDTYGYTF